These T cell receptor beta chains were read from a single sample in a study of blood T cell repertoires in COVID-19. Clones were sequenced by immunoSEQ multiplex PCR, and TCRdb holds only the in-frame ones, with some missing. The data contain over 85,000 clones, 70% to 90% of them seen just once; the ten biggest clones take up around 2%. Source material: peripheral blood. The source of these receptors is a man aged 50 or older with active COVID-19. CDR3s include the opening cysteine and the closing phenylalanine or tryptophan. Fields, in order: J gene, D gene, clone size, V gene, CDR3 DNA, CDR3 protein. D genes are given only for firm matches. Clone size appears in some rows only: once, few, many, or a class for an expanded clone.

TRBJ2-5 TRBD2 NA TRBV7-9 TGTGCCAGCAGCGGGAGCGGGGGAGGACGAGAGACCCAGTACTTC CASSGSGGGRETQYF
TRBJ2-1 NA few TRBV5-4 TGTGCCAGCAGTTCAGGGGCCAAGAATGAGCAGTTCTTC CASSSGAKNEQFF
TRBJ1-4 NA NA TRBV15 TGTGCCACCTCGCGGGGGGCCCTTAATGAAAAACTGTTTTTT CATSRGALNEKLFF
TRBJ1-1 TRBD1 NA TRBV6-2/TRBV6-3 TGTGCCAGCAGTTCCTCGACAGGGACGGGGACTGAAGCTTTCTTT CASSSSTGTGTEAFF
TRBJ2-7 NA once TRBV21-1 TGTGCCAGCAGCAAAATTACAGCTCTTGACTCCTACGAGCAGTACTTC CASSKITALDSYEQYF
TRBJ1-1 NA NA TRBV30 TGTGCCTGGAGTGTAAGCCTCGTCACTGAAGCTTTCTTT CAWSVSLVTEAFF
TRBJ1-2 NA NA TRBV27 TGTGCCAGTGGGAGGGGTGGGTATGGCTACACCTTC CASGRGGYGYTF
TRBJ1-4 TRBD1 NA TRBV7-2 TGTGCCAGCAGCGCCGGACAGGGGGCCGGTGAAAAACTGTTTTTT CASSAGQGAGEKLFF
TRBJ2-7 TRBD2 NA TRBV6-5 TGTGCCAGCAGGGCCGGGACTAGCGGATACTACGAGCAGTACTTC CASRAGTSGYYEQYF
TRBJ2-2 TRBD2 NA TRBV11-2 TGTGCCAGCAGCTTAGGTCCTAGCGGGGGACCCACCGGGGAGCTGTTTTTT CASSLGPSGGPTGELFF
TRBJ2-1 NA once TRBV2 TGTGCCAGCAGTGCCGTCGGGGATAATGAGCAGTTCTTC CASSAVGDNEQFF
TRBJ1-5 NA once TRBV24-1 TGTGCCACCAGTGATTTGGTAAGCAATCAGCCCCAGCATTTT CATSDLVSNQPQHF